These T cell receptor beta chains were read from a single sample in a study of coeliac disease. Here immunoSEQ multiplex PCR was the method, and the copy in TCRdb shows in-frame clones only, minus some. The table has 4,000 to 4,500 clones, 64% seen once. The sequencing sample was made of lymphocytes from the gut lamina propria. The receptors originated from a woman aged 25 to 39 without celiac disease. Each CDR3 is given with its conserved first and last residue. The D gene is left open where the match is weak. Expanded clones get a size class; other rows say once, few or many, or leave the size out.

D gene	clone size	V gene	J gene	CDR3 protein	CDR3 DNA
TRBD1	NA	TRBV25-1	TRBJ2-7	CASRPGGRLAGEQYF	TGTGCCAGCAGACCAGGGGGCAGGTTGGCCGGGGAGCAGTACTTC
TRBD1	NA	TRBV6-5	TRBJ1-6	CASSSQGARGNSPLHF	TGTGCCAGCAGTTCGCAGGGGGCTCGAGGGAATTCACCCCTCCACTTT
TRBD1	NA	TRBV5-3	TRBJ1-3	CARSCRDRGSGNTIYF	TGTGCCAGAAGCTGCCGGGACAGGGGCTCTGGAAACACCATATATTTT
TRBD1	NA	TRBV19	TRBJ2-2	CASISGQGYTGELFF	TGTGCCAGTATTTCCGGACAGGGGTACACCGGGGAGCTGTTTTTT
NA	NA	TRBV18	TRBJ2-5	CASSPTWGEETQYF	TGTGCCAGCTCACCAACCTGGGGCGAAGAGACCCAGTACTTC
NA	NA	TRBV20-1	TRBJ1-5	CSARDRRAQHF	TGCAGTGCTAGAGATCGGCGGGCCCAGCATTTT
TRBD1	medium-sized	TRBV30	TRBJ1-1	CASGGRTGAGTEAFF	TGTGCCTCCGGTGGGAGGACAGGGGCGGGCACTGAAGCTTTCTTT
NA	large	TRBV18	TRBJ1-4	CASSPEQGVEKLFF	TGTGCCAGCTCACCGGAGCAGGGTGTTGAAAAACTGTTTTTT
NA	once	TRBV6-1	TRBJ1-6	CASSESGRISPLHF	TGTGCCAGCAGTGAATCAGGGAGGATTTCACCCCTCCACTTT
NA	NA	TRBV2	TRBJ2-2	CASTDTGFGGELFF	TGTGCCAGCACCGATACAGGGTTTGGCGGGGAGCTGTTTTTT
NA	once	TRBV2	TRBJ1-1	CASSKNKREAFF	TGTGCCAGCAGCAAAAACAAGCGTGAAGCTTTCTTT
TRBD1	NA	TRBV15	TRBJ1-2	CATSHRTGSNYGYTF	TGTGCCACCAGCCACCGGACAGGGAGTAACTATGGCTACACCTTC
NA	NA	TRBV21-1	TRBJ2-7	CASSKKSLRTGKLHEQYF	TGTGCCAGCAGCAAAAAAAGTCTCAGGACAGGGAAACTTCACGAGCAGTACTTC
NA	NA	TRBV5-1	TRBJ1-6	CASSLAEGGSSPLHF	TGCGCCAGCAGCTTGGCCGAGGGAGGGAGCTCCCCCCTCCACTTT
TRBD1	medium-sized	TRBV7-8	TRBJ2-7	CASSLAPGQGVFGIYEQYF	TGTGCCAGCAGCTTAGCACCGGGACAGGGGGTATTTGGAATCTACGAGCAGTACTTC
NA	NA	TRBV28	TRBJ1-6	CASRIEENYNSPLHF	TGTGCCAGCAGGATCGAAGAGAACTATAATTCACCCCTCCACTTT
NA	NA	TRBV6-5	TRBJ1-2	CASRQGWGYTF	TGTGCCAGCAGACAGGGATGGGGCTACACCTTC
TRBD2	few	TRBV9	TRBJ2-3	CASSEGLAGTDTQYF	TGTGCCAGCAGCGAGGGACTAGCGGGCACAGATACGCAGTATTTT
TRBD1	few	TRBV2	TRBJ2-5	CASSASGTGTETQYF	TGTGCCAGCAGTGCTTCCGGGACAGGGACAGAGACCCAGTACTTC
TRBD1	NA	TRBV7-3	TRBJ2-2	CASSQHPGTGDTGELFF	TGTGCCAGCAGCCAGCATCCCGGGACAGGAGACACCGGGGAGCTGTTTTTT